The present entry profiles one T cell receptor (beta chain) with its context. The antigen remains unidentified. This record belongs to a study of T cells in Graves' hyperthyroidism and ophthalmopathy. For the study at large: Before treatment of any kind, peripheral blood was taken at initial diagnosis. General study points: In blood, most of the thyroid clonotypes expanded above 0.001 were also present.

For ophthalmopathy patients, the Clinical Activity Score was at least 3 and the NOSPECS grade at least 4; duration was under 3 months. A patient was excluded if there was uncontrolled infection, other autoimmune disease, pregnancy or lactation. RNA transcripts served as the template for amplifying TCR beta CDR3 regions. With the HTBI primer set, the TCR CDR3 went through a first round of RT-PCR. MiXCR, applied by TCRdb to the multiplex PCR reads, yields one record per CDR3 protein. The top ten hold over 9% of the sample, which has hundreds of thousands of distinct CDR3 sequences, around a quarter seen once. Sample: blood. The source of this sequence is a woman aged 25 to 39 with Graves' ophthalmopathy.

The CDR3 spells CAISDRRGGNQPQHF. The DNA of the CDR3 is TGTGCCATCAGTGACCGCAGGGGTGGCAATCAGCCCCAGCATTTT. V gene TRBV10-3 combines with J gene TRBJ1-5; D possibly corresponds to TRBD1 (6 bases). The germline V and J ends were trimmed by 3 bases and 2 bases, with 11 bases remaining between them. The CDR3 loop spans 15 amino acids. CDR1 is ENHRY and CDR2 is SYGVKD in the germline V gene.